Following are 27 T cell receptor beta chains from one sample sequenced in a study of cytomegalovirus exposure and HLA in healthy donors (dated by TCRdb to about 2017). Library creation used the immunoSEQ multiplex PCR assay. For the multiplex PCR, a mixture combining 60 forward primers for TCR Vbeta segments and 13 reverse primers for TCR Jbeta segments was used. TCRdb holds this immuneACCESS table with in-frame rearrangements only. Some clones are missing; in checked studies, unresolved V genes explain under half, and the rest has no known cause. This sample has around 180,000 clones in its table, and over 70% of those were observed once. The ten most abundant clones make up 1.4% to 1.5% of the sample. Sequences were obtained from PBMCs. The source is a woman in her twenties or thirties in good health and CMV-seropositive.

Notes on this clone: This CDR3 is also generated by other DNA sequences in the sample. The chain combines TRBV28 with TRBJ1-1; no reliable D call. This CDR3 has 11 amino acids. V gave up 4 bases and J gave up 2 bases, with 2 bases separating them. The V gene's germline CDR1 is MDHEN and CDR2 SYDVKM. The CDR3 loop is CASSSNTEAFF. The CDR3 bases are TGTGCCAGCAGTTCAAACACTGAAGCTTTCTTT.

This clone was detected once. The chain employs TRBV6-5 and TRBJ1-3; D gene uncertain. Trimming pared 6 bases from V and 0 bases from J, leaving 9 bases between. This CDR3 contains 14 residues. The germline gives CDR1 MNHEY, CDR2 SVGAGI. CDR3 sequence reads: CASSRVASGNTIYF. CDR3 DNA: TGTGCCAGCAGCCGAGTCGCCTCTGGAAACACCATATATTTT.

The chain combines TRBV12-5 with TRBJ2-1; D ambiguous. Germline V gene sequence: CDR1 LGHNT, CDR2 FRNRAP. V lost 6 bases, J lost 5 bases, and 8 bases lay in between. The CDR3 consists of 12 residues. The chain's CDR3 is CASGPSDNEQFF. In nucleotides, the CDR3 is TGTGCTAGTGGCCCCTCGGACAATGAGCAGTTCTTC.

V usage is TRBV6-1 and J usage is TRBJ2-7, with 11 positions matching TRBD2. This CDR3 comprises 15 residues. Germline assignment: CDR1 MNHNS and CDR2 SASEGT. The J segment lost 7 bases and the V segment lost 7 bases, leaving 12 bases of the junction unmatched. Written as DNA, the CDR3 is TGTGCCAGCACCAGGACTAGCGGGCCTGGTAGGGAGCAGTACTTC. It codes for CASTRTSGPGREQYF.

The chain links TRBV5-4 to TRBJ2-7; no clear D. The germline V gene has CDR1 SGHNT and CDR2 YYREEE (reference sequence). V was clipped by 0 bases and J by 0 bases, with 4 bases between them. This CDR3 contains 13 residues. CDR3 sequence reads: CASSLVHSYEQYF. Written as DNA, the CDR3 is TGTGCCAGCAGCTTGGTCCACTCCTACGAGCAGTACTTC. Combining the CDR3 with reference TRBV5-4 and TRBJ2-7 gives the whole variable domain ETGVTQSPTHLIKTRGQQVTLRCSSQSGHNTVSWYQQALGQGPQFIFQYYREEENGRGNFPPRFSGLQFPNYSSELNVNALELDDSALYLCASSLVHSYEQYFGPGTRLTVT.

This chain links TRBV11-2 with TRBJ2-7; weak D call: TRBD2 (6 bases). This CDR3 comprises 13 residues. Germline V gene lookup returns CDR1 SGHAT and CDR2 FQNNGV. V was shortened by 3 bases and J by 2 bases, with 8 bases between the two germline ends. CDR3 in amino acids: CASSFGGAYEQYF. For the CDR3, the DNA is TGTGCCAGCAGCTTCGGCGGGGCCTACGAGCAGTACTTC.

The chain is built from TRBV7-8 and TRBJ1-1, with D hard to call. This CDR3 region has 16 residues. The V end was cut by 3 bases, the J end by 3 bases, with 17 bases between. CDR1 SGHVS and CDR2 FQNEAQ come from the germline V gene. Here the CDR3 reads CASSFPGFRLDTEAFF. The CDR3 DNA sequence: TGTGCCAGCAGCTTTCCGGGATTCAGGTTGGACACTGAAGCTTTCTTT.

Here the CDR3 DNA reads TGTGCCAGCAGCTTGGGGTGGACGTCCGGGGGGCGATCCACTGAAGCTTTCTTT. It specifies CASSLGWTSGGRSTEAFF. V gene TRBV5-4 combines with J gene TRBJ1-1; TRBD1 might be the D (6 bases). CDR1 is SGHNT, CDR2 YYREEE, per germline (reference sequence). CDR3 length: 18 amino acids. V was trimmed by 0 bases and J by 4 bases, leaving 22 bases between them.

The CDR3 nucleotides read TGTGCCAGCACCACTCGCGGGGGGCGCAAGAACTATGGCTACACCTTC. This codes for CASTTRGGRKNYGYTF. This chain uses TRBV28 with TRBJ1-2; D perhaps matches TRBD1 (6 bases). Trimming removed 7 bases at V and 2 bases at J, with 20 bases between. The CDR3 runs 16 residues. CDR1 and CDR2 from the germline V gene are MDHEN and SYDVKM.

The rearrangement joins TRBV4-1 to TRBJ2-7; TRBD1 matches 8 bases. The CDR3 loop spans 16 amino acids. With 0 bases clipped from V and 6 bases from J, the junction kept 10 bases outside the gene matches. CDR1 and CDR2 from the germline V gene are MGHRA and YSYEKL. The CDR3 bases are TGCGCCAGCAGCCAAGATCCCAGGGGGCGCCTCCGCGAGCAGTACTTC. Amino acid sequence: CASSQDPRGRLREQYF.

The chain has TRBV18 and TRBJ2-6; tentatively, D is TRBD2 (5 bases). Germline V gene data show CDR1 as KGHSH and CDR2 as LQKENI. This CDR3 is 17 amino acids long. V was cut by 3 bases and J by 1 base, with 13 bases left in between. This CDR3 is CASSPTTTGSGANVLTF. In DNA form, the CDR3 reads TGTGCCAGCTCACCCACTACCACGGGGTCTGGGGCCAACGTCCTGACTTTC.

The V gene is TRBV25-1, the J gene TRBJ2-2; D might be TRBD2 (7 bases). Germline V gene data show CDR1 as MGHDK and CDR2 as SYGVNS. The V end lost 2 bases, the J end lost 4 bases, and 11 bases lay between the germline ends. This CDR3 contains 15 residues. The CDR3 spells CASSEGGAPTGELFF. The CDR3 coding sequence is TGTGCCAGCAGTGAAGGGGGGGCGCCCACCGGGGAGCTGTTTTTT.

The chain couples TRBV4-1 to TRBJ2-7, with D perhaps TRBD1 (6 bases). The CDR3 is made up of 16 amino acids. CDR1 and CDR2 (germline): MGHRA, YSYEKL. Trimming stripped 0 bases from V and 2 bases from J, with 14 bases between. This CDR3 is CASSQDWQGYTYEQYF. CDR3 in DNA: TGCGCCAGCAGCCAAGACTGGCAGGGGTACACCTACGAGCAGTACTTC.

The CDR3 sequence is CASTRVRTSGSNEQYF. In DNA form, the CDR3 reads TGTGCCAGCACCAGGGTCCGGACTAGCGGGAGTAACGAGCAGTACTTC. The chain has TRBV28 and TRBJ2-7, with 13 bases matching TRBD2. Germline lookup yields CDR1 MDHEN and CDR2 SYDVKM. V was clipped by 7 bases and J by 5 bases; unmatched bases: 11. This CDR3 comprises 16 residues.

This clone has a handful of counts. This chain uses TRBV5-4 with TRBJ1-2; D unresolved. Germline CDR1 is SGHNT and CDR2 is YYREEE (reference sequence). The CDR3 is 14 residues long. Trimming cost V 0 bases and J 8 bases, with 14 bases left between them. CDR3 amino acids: CASSLVGPGYGYTF. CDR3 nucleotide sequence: TGTGCCAGCAGCTTGGTAGGTCCGGGGTACGGCTACACCTTC.

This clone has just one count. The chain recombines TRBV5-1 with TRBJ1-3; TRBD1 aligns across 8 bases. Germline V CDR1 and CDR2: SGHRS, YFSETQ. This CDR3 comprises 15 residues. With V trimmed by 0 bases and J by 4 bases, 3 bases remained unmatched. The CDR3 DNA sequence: TGCGCCAGCAGCTTGGCAACAGGGGGAGGAAACACCATATATTTT. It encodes CASSLATGGGNTIYF.

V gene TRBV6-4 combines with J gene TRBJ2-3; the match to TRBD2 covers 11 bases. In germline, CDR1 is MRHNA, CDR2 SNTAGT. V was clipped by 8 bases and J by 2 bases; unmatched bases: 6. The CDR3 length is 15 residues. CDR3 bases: TGTGCCAGCCGCCGACTAGCGGGAATCACAGATACGCAGTATTTT. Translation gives CASRRLAGITDTQYF.

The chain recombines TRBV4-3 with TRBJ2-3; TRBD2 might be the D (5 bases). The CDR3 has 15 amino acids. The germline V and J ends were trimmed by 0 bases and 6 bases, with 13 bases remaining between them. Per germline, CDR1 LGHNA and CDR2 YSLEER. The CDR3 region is CASSQDRGPGDTQYF. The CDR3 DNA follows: TGCGCCAGCAGCCAAGACCGGGGTCCGGGGGATACGCAGTATTTT.

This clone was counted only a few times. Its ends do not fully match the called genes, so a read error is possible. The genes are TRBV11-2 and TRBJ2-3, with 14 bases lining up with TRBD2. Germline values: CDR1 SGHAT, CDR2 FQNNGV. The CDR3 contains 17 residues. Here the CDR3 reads CASSSGGLAGGTDTQYF. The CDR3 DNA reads TGTGCCAGCAGCTCGGGCGGACTAGCGGGAGGCACCGATACGCAGTATTTT.

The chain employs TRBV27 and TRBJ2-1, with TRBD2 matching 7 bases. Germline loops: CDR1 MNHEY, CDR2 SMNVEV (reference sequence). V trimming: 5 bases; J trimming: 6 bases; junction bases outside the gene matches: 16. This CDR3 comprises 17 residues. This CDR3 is CASSQPPGLTGGNEQFF. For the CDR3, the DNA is TGTGCCAGCAGTCAACCCCCTGGGTTGACGGGGGGCAATGAGCAGTTCTTC.

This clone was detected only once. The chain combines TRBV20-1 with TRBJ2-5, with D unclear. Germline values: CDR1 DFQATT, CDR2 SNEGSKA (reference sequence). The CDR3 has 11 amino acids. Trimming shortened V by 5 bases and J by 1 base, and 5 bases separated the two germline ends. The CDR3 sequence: CSAEFQETQYF. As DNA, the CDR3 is TGCAGTGCTGAGTTCCAAGAGACCCAGTACTTC.

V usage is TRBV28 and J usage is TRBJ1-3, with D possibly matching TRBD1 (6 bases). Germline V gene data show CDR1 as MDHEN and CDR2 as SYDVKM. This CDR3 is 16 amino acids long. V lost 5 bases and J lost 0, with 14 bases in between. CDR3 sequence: CASSRDRLNSGNTIYF. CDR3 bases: TGTGCCAGCAGTCGCGACAGGTTAAACTCTGGAAACACCATATATTTT.

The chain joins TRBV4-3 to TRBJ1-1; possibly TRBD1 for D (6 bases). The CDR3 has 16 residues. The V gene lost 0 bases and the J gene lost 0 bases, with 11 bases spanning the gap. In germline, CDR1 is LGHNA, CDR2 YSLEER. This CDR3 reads CASSQDLDRLNTEAFF. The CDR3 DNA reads TGCGCCAGCAGCCAAGATCTGGACAGACTGAACACTGAAGCTTTCTTT.

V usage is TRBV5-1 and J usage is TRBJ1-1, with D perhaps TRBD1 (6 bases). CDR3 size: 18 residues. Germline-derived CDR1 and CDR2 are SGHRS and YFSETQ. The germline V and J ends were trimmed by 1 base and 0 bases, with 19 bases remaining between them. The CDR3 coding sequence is TGCGCCAGCAGCTTGCAACCGGGGGGCGCCGCGATGAACACTGAAGCTTTCTTT. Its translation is CASSLQPGGAAMNTEAFF.

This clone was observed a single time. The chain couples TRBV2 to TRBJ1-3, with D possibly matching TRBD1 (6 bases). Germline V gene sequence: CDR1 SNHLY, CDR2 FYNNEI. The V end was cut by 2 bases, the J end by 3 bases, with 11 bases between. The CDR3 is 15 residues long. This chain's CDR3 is CASSEYGTLGNTIYF. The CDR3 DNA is TGTGCCAGCAGTGAATACGGGACACTTGGAAACACCATATATTTT.

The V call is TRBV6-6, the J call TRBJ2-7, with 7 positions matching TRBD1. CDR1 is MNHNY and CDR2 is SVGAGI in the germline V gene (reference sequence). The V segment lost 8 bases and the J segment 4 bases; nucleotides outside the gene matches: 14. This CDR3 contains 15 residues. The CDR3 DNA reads TGTGCCAGCCGACCCTCACAGGGGCCAGAATACGAGCAGTACTTC. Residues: CASRPSQGPEYEQYF.

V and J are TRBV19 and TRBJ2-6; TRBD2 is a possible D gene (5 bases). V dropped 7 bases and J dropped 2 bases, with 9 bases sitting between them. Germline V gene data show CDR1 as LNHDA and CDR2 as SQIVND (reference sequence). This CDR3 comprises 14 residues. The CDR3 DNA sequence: TGTGCCAGTACTCAACTAGCTGGGGCCAACGTCCTGACTTTC. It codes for CASTQLAGANVLTF.